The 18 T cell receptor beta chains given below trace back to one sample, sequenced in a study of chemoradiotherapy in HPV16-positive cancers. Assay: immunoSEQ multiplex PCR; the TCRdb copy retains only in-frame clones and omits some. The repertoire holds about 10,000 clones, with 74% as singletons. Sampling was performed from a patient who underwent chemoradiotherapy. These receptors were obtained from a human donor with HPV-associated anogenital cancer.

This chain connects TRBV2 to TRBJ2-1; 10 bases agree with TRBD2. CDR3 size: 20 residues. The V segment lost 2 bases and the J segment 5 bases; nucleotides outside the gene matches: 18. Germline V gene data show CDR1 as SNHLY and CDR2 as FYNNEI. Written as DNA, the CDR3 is TGTGCCAGCAGTGAATGGGTCGGGGGTAGCGGGAGGACGGGACACAATGAGCAGTTCTTC. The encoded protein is CASSEWVGGSGRTGHNEQFF.

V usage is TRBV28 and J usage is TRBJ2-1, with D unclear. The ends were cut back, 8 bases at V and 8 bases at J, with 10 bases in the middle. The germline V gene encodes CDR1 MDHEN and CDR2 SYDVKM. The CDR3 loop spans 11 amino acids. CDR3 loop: CASRWKDEQFF. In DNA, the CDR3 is TGTGCCAGCCGGTGGAAGGATGAGCAGTTCTTC.

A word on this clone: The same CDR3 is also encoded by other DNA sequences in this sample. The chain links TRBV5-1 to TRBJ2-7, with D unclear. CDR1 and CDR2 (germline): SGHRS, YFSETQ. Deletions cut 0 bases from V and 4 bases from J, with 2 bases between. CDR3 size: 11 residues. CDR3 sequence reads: CASSLDYEQYF. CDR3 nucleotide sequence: TGCGCCAGCAGCTTGGATTACGAGCAGTACTTC. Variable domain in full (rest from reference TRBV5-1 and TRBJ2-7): KAGVTQTPRYLIKTRGQQVTLSCSPISGHRSVSWYQQTPGQGLQFLFEYFSETQRNKGNFPGRFSGRQFSNSRSEMNVSTLELGDSALYLCASSLDYEQYFGPGTRLTVT.

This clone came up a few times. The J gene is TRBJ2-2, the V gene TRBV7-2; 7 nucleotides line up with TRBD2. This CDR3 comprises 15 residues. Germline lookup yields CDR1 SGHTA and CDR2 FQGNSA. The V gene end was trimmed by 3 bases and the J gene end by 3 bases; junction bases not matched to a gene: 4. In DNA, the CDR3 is TGTGCCAGCAGCTTGAGGCTAGCGGACACCGGGGAGCTGTTTTTT. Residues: CASSLRLADTGELFF.

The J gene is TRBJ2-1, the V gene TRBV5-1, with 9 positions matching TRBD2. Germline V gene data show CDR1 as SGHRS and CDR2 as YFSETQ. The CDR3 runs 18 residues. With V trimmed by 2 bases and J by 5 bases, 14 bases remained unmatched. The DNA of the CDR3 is TGCGCCAGCAGCTTAGTATCCGCGGTGGCGGGAGGGAACAATGAGCAGTTCTTC. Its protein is CASSLVSAVAGGNNEQFF.

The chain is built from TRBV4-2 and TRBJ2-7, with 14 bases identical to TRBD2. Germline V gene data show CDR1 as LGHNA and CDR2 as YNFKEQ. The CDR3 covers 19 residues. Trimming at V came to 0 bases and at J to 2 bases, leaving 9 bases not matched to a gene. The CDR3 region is CASSQEGTSGRPPPYEQYF. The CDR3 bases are TGTGCCAGCAGCCAAGAAGGGACTAGCGGGAGACCACCTCCCTACGAGCAGTACTTC.

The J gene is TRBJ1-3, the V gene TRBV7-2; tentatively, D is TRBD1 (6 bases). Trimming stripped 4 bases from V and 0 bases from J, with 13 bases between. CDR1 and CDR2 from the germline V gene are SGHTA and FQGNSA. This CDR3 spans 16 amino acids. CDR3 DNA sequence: TGTGCCAGCAGCTCACGGGGGCCGACCTCTGGAAACACCATATATTTT. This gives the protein CASSSRGPTSGNTIYF.

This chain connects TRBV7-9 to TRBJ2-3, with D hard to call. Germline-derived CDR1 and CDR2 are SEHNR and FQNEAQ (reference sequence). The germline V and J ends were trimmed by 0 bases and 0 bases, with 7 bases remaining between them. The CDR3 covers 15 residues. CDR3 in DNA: TGTGCCAGCAGCTTAGCGGGCAGTAGCACAGATACGCAGTATTTT. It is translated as CASSLAGSSTDTQYF.

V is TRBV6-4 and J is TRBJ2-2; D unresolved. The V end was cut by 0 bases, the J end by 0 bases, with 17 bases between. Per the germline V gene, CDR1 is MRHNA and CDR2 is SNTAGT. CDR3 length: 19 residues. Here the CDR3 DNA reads TGTGCCAGCAGTGACTCCCCTACCCATACAGAGGCGAACACCGGGGAGCTGTTTTTT. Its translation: CASSDSPTHTEANTGELFF.

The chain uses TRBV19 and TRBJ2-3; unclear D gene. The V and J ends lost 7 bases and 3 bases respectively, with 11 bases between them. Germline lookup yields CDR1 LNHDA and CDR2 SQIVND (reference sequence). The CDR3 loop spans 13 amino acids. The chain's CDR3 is CASMAQFTDTQYF. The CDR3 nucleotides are TGTGCCAGTATGGCCCAATTTACAGATACGCAGTATTTT.

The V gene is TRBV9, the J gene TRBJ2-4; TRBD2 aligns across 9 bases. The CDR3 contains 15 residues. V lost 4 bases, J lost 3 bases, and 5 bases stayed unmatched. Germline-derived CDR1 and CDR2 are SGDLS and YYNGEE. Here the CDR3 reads CASSSNSGSKNIQYF. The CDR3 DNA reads TGTGCCAGCAGCTCTAATAGCGGGAGCAAAAACATTCAGTACTTC.

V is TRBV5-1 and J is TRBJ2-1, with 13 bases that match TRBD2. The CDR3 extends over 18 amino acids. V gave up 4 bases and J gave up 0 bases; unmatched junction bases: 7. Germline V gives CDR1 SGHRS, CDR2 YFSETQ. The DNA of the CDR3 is TGCGCCAGCAGCCCGGGACTAGCGGGGTCTGCCTCCTACAATGAGCAGTTCTTC. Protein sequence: CASSPGLAGSASYNEQFF.

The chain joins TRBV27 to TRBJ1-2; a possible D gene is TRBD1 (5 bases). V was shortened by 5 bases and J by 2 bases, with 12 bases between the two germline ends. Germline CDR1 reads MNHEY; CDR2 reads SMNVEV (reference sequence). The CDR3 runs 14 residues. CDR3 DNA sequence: TGTGCCAGCAGTGTCCCACAGGTGAACTATGGCTACACCTTC. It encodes CASSVPQVNYGYTF.

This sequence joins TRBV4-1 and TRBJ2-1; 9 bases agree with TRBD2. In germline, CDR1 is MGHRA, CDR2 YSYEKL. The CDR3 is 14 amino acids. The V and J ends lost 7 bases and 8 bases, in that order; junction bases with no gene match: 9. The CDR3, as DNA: TGCGCCAGCAATCGCGCGGAGCGGGGGGATGAGCAGTTCTTC. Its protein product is CASNRAERGDEQFF.

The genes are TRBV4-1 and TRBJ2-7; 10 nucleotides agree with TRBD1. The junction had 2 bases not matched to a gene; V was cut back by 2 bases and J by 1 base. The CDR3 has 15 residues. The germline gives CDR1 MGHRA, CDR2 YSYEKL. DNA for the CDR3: TGCGCCAGCAGCCAACCGGGACAGGGGTCCTACGAGCAGTACTTC. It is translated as CASSQPGQGSYEQYF.

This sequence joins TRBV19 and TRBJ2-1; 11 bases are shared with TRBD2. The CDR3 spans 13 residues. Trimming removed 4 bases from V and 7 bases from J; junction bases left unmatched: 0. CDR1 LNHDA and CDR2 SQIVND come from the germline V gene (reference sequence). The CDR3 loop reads CASSTSGRNEQFF. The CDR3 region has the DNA TGTGCCAGTAGTACTAGCGGGAGGAATGAGCAGTTCTTC.

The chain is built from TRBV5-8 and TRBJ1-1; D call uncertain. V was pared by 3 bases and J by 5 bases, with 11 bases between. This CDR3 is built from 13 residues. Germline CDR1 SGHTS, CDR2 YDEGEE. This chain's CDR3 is CASSSRTRTEAFF. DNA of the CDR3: TGTGCCAGCAGCTCACGGACCCGGACTGAAGCTTTCTTT.

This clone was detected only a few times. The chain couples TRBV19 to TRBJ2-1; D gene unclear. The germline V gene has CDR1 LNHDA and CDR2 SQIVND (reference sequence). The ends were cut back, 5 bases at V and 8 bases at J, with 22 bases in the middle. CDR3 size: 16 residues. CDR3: CASSPSLRWEGHEQFF. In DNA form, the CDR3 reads TGTGCCAGTAGTCCCTCCTTGAGGTGGGAAGGACATGAGCAGTTCTTC. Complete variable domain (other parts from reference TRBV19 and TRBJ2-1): DGGITQSPKYLFRKEGQNVTLSCEQNLNHDAMYWYRQDPGQGLRLIYYSQIVNDFQKGDIAEGYSVSREKKESFPLTVTSAQKNPTAFYLCASSPSLRWEGHEQFFGPGTRLTVL.